Below are 26 T cell receptor beta chains sequenced from a single sample in a study of blood T cell repertoires in COVID-19. Using immunoSEQ multiplex PCR, the repertoire was profiled, and TCRdb retains in-frame clones only, with some absent. Of approximately 200,000 clones listed, over 75% are singletons. Sequencing input: PBMCs or T cells enriched from blood (not recorded which). These TCRs come from a man aged 30 to 45 in a cohort exposed to, infected with or recovered from COVID-19 (not recorded which).

This chain joins TRBV7-2 and TRBJ1-5; 7 bases agree with TRBD1. V was clipped by 4 bases and J by 2 bases; unmatched bases: 2. CDR3 length equals 14 residues. Germline CDR1 reads SGHTA; CDR2 reads FQGNSA. The CDR3, as DNA: TGTGCCAGCAGCTCCGGACAGGGCAATCAGCCCCAGCATTTT. Protein product: CASSSGQGNQPQHF.

This clone has more than one count but fewer than ten. V and J are TRBV9 and TRBJ1-1; 11 bases fit TRBD1. The CDR3 loop spans 17 amino acids. CDR1 is SGDLS, CDR2 YYNGEE, per germline. V was clipped by 4 bases and J by 1 base; unmatched bases: 9. The CDR3 sequence is CASSPHGTGGSNTEAFF. As DNA, the CDR3 is TGTGCCAGCAGCCCGCACGGGACAGGGGGGTCGAACACTGAAGCTTTCTTT.

The chain combines TRBV18 with TRBJ1-5, with a possible D match to TRBD1 (6 bases). The CDR3 has 16 residues. V lost 3 bases, J lost 7 bases, and 19 bases lay in between. CDR1 is KGHSH, CDR2 LQKENI, per germline. The CDR3 nucleotides read TGTGCCAGCTCACCCCGAGGGGTCAGGGGAAGCCAGCCCCAGCATTTT. This gives the protein CASSPRGVRGSQPQHF.

The chain is built from TRBV21-1 and TRBJ2-7; the D segment call TRBD1 is taken from the table without a DNA check. TRBV21-1 is a pseudogene. The CDR3 contains 14 residues. The CDR3 DNA is TGTGCCAGCAGCAAAGGGACAAAGGATCACGAGCAGTACTTC. Its protein product is CASSKGTKDHEQYF.

This clone has only one observation. This chain joins TRBV12-3 or TRBV12-4 and TRBJ1-1; D ambiguous. V was shortened by 7 bases and J by 11 bases, with 20 bases between the two germline ends. This CDR3 is built from 13 residues. CDR3 sequence: CASTSSTGTSAFF. The CDR3 DNA sequence: TGTGCCAGCACCTCCTCGACGGGTACGTCGGCTTTCTTT.

J is TRBJ2-1 and V is TRBV4-1; D is ambiguous. The CDR3 is made up of 13 amino acids. The germline V and J ends were trimmed by 0 bases and 4 bases, with 4 bases remaining between them. The germline gives CDR1 MGHRA, CDR2 YSYEKL. The CDR3: CASSQDPYNEQFF. CDR3 in DNA: TGCGCCAGCAGCCAAGATCCGTACAATGAGCAGTTCTTC.

This chain links TRBV10-1 with TRBJ2-2; maybe TRBD2 (5 bases). V dropped 0 bases and J dropped 6 bases, with 11 bases sitting between them. Germline CDR1 reads WNHNN; CDR2 reads SYGVQD (reference sequence). The CDR3 has 15 amino acids. The CDR3, as DNA: TGCGCCAGCAGTGAGTCTACGGGAATGGCCGGGGAGCTGTTTTTT. This gives the protein CASSESTGMAGELFF.

This clone was detected a few times. The V gene is TRBV4-1, the J gene TRBJ2-1, with 8 bases matching TRBD2. The ends lost 2 bases at V and 6 bases at J; junction bases unmatched: 9. Germline V gene lookup returns CDR1 MGHRA and CDR2 YSYEKL. The CDR3 sequence is 16 residues long. The CDR3 region is CASSQTTSALGNEQFF. In DNA, the CDR3 is TGCGCCAGCAGCCAAACGACTAGCGCCTTAGGCAATGAGCAGTTCTTC.

The chain couples TRBV5-1 to TRBJ1-3, with 7 bases matching TRBD1. The ends lost 3 bases at V and 4 bases at J; junction bases unmatched: 4. CDR3 length equals 14 residues. Germline CDR1 and CDR2: SGHRS and YFSETQ. CDR3 DNA: TGCGCCAGCAGCTCGACAGGGAGCGGAAACACCATATATTTT. Encoded protein: CASSSTGSGNTIYF.

The chain uses TRBV11-3 and TRBJ2-1, with 10 nucleotides matching TRBD2. V lost 2 bases to trimming and J lost 3 bases; unmatched junction nucleotides: 10. This CDR3 spans 18 amino acids. The germline CDR1 and CDR2 sequences are SGHNT and YENEEA. The CDR3 sequence is CASSLTRLAGAGYNEQFF. The CDR3 DNA is TGTGCCAGCAGCTTAACTCGCCTAGCGGGGGCGGGCTACAATGAGCAGTTCTTC. The full variable domain, with the rest looked up from reference TRBV11-3 and TRBJ2-1, is EAGVVQSPRYKIIEKKQPVAFWCNPISGHNTLYWYLQNLGQGPELLIRYENEEAVDDSQLPKDRFSAERLKGVDSTLKIQPAELGDSAVYLCASSLTRLAGAGYNEQFFGPGTRLTVL.

The gene calls are TRBV27 and TRBJ2-7; 9 bases align to TRBD1. The CDR3 loop spans 14 amino acids. Per germline, CDR1 MNHEY and CDR2 SMNVEV (reference sequence). Trimming at V came to 8 bases and at J to 3 bases, leaving 8 bases not matched to a gene. Written as DNA, the CDR3 is TGTGCCAGCGGGGGGGGGACAGGGTACTACGAGCAGTACTTC. Translation: CASGGGTGYYEQYF.

The chain links TRBV3-1 (or the pseudogene TRBV3-2) to TRBJ2-7; 10 nucleotides align to TRBD2. CDR1 is LGHDT and CDR2 is YNNKEL in the germline V gene (reference sequence). The V and J ends lost 1 base and 3 bases, in that order; junction bases with no gene match: 3. The CDR3 totals 15 residues. The CDR3 region has the DNA TGTGCCAGCAGCCAAGTGGCTAGCGGGAGCTACGAGCAGTACTTC. The encoded protein is CASSQVASGSYEQYF.

The chain employs TRBV27 and TRBJ1-2; D remains ambiguous. V was cut by 3 bases and J by 2 bases, with 10 bases left in between. The CDR3 consists of 14 residues. The germline CDR1 and CDR2 sequences are MNHEY and SMNVEV (reference sequence). CDR3 protein: CASSFGGSNYGYTF. The CDR3 DNA is TGTGCCAGCAGTTTTGGAGGGTCAAACTATGGCTACACCTTC.

The chain has TRBV18 and TRBJ2-1; the D gene is possibly TRBD2 (6 bases). V shed 2 bases and J shed 4 bases, with 9 bases lying between them. This CDR3 is built from 14 residues. Germline assignment: CDR1 KGHSH and CDR2 LQKENI. CDR3 protein: CASSPGSGYNEQFF. CDR3 bases: TGTGCCAGCTCACCAGGTAGCGGATACAATGAGCAGTTCTTC.

The chain recombines TRBV9 with TRBJ2-6, with D unresolved. The germline V gene encodes CDR1 SGDLS and CDR2 YYNGEE. The CDR3 sequence is 16 residues long. The V gene lost 4 bases and the J gene lost 0 bases, with 11 bases spanning the gap. DNA for the CDR3: TGTGCCAGCAGCTTCGAGGTTAGCTCTGGGGCCAACGTCCTGACTTTC. Translating gives CASSFEVSSGANVLTF.

This clone occurred once. The CDR3 sequence is CASSSVRGLADTQYF. In DNA form, the CDR3 reads TGTGCCAGCAGCTCAGTAAGGGGGCTCGCAGATACGCAGTATTTT. The gene calls are TRBV13 and TRBJ2-3; TRBD1 matches 7 bases. J was trimmed by 4 bases and V by 4 bases; bases with no gene match: 8. Looked up from germline, CDR1 is PRHDT and CDR2 is FYEKMQ (reference sequence). This CDR3 is 15 amino acids long.

This chain connects TRBV6-1 to TRBJ1-2, with TRBD1 matching 8 bases. Germline-derived CDR1 and CDR2 are MNHNS and SASEGT. The junction had 2 bases not matched to a gene; V was cut back by 3 bases and J by 5 bases. This CDR3 region has 13 residues. This chain's CDR3 is CASSEGTGYGYTF. The CDR3 bases are TGTGCCAGCAGTGAGGGGACAGGATATGGCTACACCTTC.

This chain links TRBV5-1 with TRBJ1-3; tentatively, D is TRBD1 (5 bases). The germline gives CDR1 SGHRS, CDR2 YFSETQ. The ends were cut back, 1 base at V and 4 bases at J, with 9 bases in the middle. The CDR3 contains 14 residues. DNA for the CDR3: TGCGCCAGCAGCTTGCAGGGTGCCGGAAACACCATATATTTT. This encodes CASSLQGAGNTIYF.

DNA for the CDR3: TGTGCCAGCAGTTTATATGTTGTACAGGGAATTAGCACAGATACGCAGTATTTT. Residues: CASSLYVVQGISTDTQYF. This sequence joins TRBV27 and TRBJ2-3; a possible D gene is TRBD1 (6 bases). V was trimmed by 1 base and J by 0 bases, leaving 17 bases between them. Germline assignment: CDR1 MNHEY and CDR2 SMNVEV (reference sequence). The CDR3 runs 18 residues.

CDR3 bases: TGTGCCAGCAGTTACGGCATTATAATAACCTACGAGCAGTACTTC. Its protein is CASSYGIIITYEQYF. V usage is TRBV6-2 or TRBV6-3 and J usage is TRBJ2-7, with no clear D. There are 15 residues in the CDR3. Trimming removed 2 bases from V and 2 bases from J, with 13 bases in between. Germline CDR1 MNHEY, CDR2 SVGEGT.

The CDR3 reads CSATPSVEQYF. CDR3 sequence (DNA): TGCAGTGCTACCCCCTCGGTCGAGCAGTACTTC. The rearrangement joins TRBV20-1 to TRBJ2-7; D uncertain. This CDR3 region has 11 residues. In germline, CDR1 is DFQATT, CDR2 SNEGSKA (reference sequence). V was clipped by 4 bases and J by 6 bases, with 10 bases between them.

Remarks on this clone: This specimen includes other DNA sequences encoding the same CDR3. The chain is built from TRBV7-8 and TRBJ2-7, with TRBD1 matching 8 bases. Germline V gene sequence: CDR1 SGHVS, CDR2 FQNEAQ. Trimming cost V 5 bases and J 1 base; bases outside gene matches: 7. The CDR3 totals 15 residues. The CDR3 region has the DNA TGTGCCAGCAGCCCACGGACAGGGTCTTCCTACGAGCAGTACTTC. Its translation: CASSPRTGSSYEQYF.

Many counts were recorded for this clone. J is TRBJ2-4 and V is TRBV27; D may be TRBD1 (6 bases). The length of the CDR3 is 13 residues. Looked up from germline, CDR1 is MNHEY and CDR2 is SMNVEV (reference sequence). V lost 3 bases and J lost 13, with 16 bases in between. CDR3 protein: CASSFHREFPQYF. The CDR3 DNA reads as TGTGCCAGCAGTTTTCACAGGGAGTTCCCACAGTACTTC.

The chain employs TRBV13 and TRBJ1-2, with 7 bases identical to TRBD1. Germline-derived CDR1 and CDR2 are PRHDT and FYEKMQ (reference sequence). The junction had 3 bases not matched to a gene; V was cut back by 3 bases and J by 2 bases. CDR3 length: 14 residues. The CDR3 sequence: CASSLGQFNYGYTF. In nucleotides, the CDR3 is TGTGCCAGCAGCTTGGGACAGTTCAACTATGGCTACACCTTC.

The V gene is TRBV9, the J gene TRBJ2-5, with TRBD1 matching 10 bases. Germline loops: CDR1 SGDLS, CDR2 YYNGEE. The CDR3 totals 15 residues. J lost 5 bases, V lost 2 bases, and 6 bases had no gene match. The CDR3 loop is CASSVGDRGRETQYF. Written as DNA, the CDR3 is TGTGCCAGCAGCGTGGGGGACAGGGGCAGGGAGACCCAGTACTTC.

J is TRBJ1-2 and V is TRBV5-5; D uncertain. Germline CDR1 is SGHKS and CDR2 is YYEKEE (reference sequence). Trimming stripped 0 bases from V and 1 base from J, with 7 bases between. The CDR3 spans 14 residues. CDR3 region: CASSLATDNYGYTF. In nucleotides, the CDR3 is TGTGCCAGCAGCTTGGCTACAGATAACTATGGCTACACCTTC. Supplemented by reference TRBV5-5 and TRBJ1-2, the full variable domain reads DAGVTQSPTHLIKTRGQQVTLRCSPISGHKSVSWYQQVLGQGPQFIFQYYEKEERGRGNFPDRFSARQFPNYSSELNVNALLLGDSALYLCASSLATDNYGYTFGSGTRLTVV.